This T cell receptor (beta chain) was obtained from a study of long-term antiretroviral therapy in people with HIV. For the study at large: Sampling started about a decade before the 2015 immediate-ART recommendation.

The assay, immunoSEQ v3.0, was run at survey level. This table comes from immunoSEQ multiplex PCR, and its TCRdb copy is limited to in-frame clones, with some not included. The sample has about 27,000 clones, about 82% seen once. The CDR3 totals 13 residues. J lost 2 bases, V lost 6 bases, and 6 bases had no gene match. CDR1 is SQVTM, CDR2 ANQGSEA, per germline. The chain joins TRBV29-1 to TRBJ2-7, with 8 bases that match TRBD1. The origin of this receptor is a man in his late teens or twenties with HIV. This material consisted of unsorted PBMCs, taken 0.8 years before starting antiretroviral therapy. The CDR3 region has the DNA TGCAGCGTCGCGACAGGGGAACCCTACGAGCAGTACTTC. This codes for CSVATGEPYEQYF.